This T cell receptor (beta chain) was observed in a study of cytomegalovirus exposure and HLA in healthy donors. Study-wide background: The platform used for the approximately 120 validation repertoires matched that of the 500 to 850 first-cohort repertoires, a later analysis reported.

Profiling relied on immunoSEQ multiplex PCR, and the TCRdb table lists in-frame clones only, not all of them. This table holds roughly 90,000 clones, approximately 93% found once. Whole-study results and caveats: Researchers catalogued over 150 TCR beta chains as cytomegalovirus-associated. Reported results showed that the classifier diagnosed cytomegalovirus status with high specificity and sensitivity.

The CDR3 extends over 18 amino acids. Germline V gives CDR1 SNHLY, CDR2 FYNNEI. V lost 7 bases to trimming and J lost 1 base; unmatched junction nucleotides: 14. Of note for this clone: Its cognate antigen is unknown.

The genes are TRBV2 and TRBJ2-2, with 8 bases that match TRBD1. This TCR came from a woman aged 25-40 years in good health and CMV-seropositive. Sequenced input: PBMCs. CDR3 protein: CASIEDRVPLKNTGELFF. The CDR3 nucleotides are TGTGCCAGCATCGAGGACAGGGTACCACTGAAGAACACCGGGGAGCTGTTTTTT.